This T cell receptor beta chain was retrieved from a study of cytomegalovirus exposure and HLA in healthy donors. Findings of the study overall: Researchers reported that a few CMV-associated chains were confirmed in vitro as CMV antigen-specific. A later analysis appeared to link common viral pathogens to several of the most significant clusters. Donor immune exposure was known only as CMV serostatus.

Germline lookup yields CDR1 LNHNV and CDR2 YYDKDF (reference sequence). The CDR3 is made up of 14 amino acids. V lost 0 bases and J lost 10; bases outside the gene matches: 6. It was with 60 Vbeta and 13 Jbeta primers that the PCR ran. Assay used: immunoSEQ multiplex PCR; TCRdb lists only in-frame clones, some missing. The repertoire holds roughly 120,000 clones, roughly 72% seen once, with around a tenth in the top ten. About this clone: Its antigen is still unknown.

The chain recombines TRBV15 with TRBJ2-1, with 7 positions matching TRBD1. The sequence derives from a woman in her forties or fifties in good health and CMV-seropositive. The material sequenced was PBMCs. CDR3 bases: TGTGCCACCAGCAGAGAAAGGGGGCTCGGGGAGCAGTTCTTC. Protein: CATSRERGLGEQFF.